The rows below give T cell receptor beta chains drawn from one sample of a study of cytomegalovirus exposure and HLA in healthy donors. The table came from immunoSEQ multiplex PCR; TCRdb's copy has only in-frame clones and leaves some out. The listing records 50,000 to 70,000 clones. Material: PBMCs. The receptors were gathered from a young woman in good health and CMV-seronegative. Both conserved end residues are part of each CDR3. D genes are given only for firm matches.

D gene	V gene	J gene	CDR3 DNA	CDR3 protein
TRBD1	TRBV6-1	TRBJ2-7	TGTGCCGGGGGTACAGGGGGCTCAGTCCACGAGCAGTACTTC	CAGGTGGSVHEQYF
.	TRBV27	TRBJ1-2	TGTGCCAGCAGTTTATCTGGAGGGTTCTATGGCTACACCTTC	CASSLSGGFYGYTF
TRBD2	TRBV7-2	TRBJ2-3	TGTGCCAGCAGCTGGTCGGGAGCGGGAGGCACAGATACGCAGTATTTT	CASSWSGAGGTDTQYF
TRBD1	TRBV5-1	TRBJ2-5	TGCGCCAGCAGCTTGGCTTACAGGGGGCAAGAGACCCAGTACTTC	CASSLAYRGQETQYF
.	TRBV30	TRBJ2-3	TGTGCCTGGAGTGGTCCCGGGGGTCCTGCGGATACGCAGTATTTT	CAWSGPGGPADTQYF
TRBD2	TRBV7-9	TRBJ2-1	TGTGCCAGCAGCTTCCTACTAGCGGGAGGGCCGTCTGAGCAGTTCTTC	CASSFLLAGGPSEQFF
.	TRBV6-5	TRBJ1-1	TGTGCCAGCAGCTTAAATGAAAGAGGAGGGACTGAAGCTTTCTTT	CASSLNERGGTEAFF
.	TRBV30	TRBJ2-7	TGTGCCTGGAGTCACTACGAGCAGTACTTC	CAWSHYEQYF
.	TRBV9	TRBJ1-2	TGTGCCAGCAGCTTACGGACAGATCCCTATGGCTACACCTTC	CASSLRTDPYGYTF
TRBD1	TRBV25-1	TRBJ2-7	TGTGCCAGCAGGGGACAGGAAAGGGGGGAGCAGTACTTC	CASRGQERGEQYF
TRBD1	TRBV7-8	TRBJ2-7	TGTGCCAGCAGCTTAGCAGGGGGCTCGGGGTCCTACGAGCAGTACTTC	CASSLAGGSGSYEQYF
.	TRBV5-1	TRBJ1-2	TGCGCCAGCAGCTTGACAGGGTTTCAAGGCTACACCTTC	CASSLTGFQGYTF
TRBD1	TRBV5-1	TRBJ1-6	TGCGCCAGCAGCTTGACGGGACAGGGACCCCTCCACTTT	CASSLTGQGPLHF
.	TRBV2	TRBJ2-5	TGTGCCAGCAGTGGGGTGGGAGCCGGGCTGTCGGCCCAGTACTTC	CASSGVGAGLSAQYF
TRBD2	TRBV5-3	TRBJ2-7	TGTGCCAGAAGCTTGAGGGGACTAGGTGGCTACGAGCAGTACTTC	CARSLRGLGGYEQYF
TRBD1	TRBV29-1	TRBJ1-1	TGCAGCGTTGCACGGGACAGGGAAAAGGGTCCTGAAGCTTTCTTT	CSVARDREKGPEAFF
TRBD1	TRBV2	TRBJ1-1	TGTGCCAGCAGGCCTTTTTTTGGTCAGGGGGCGGCCACTGAAGCTTTCTTT	CASRPFFGQGAATEAFF
TRBD2	TRBV7-7	TRBJ2-1	TGTGCTAGCAGCTTAGCGACTAGCGCCGATGAGCAGTTCTTC	CASSLATSADEQFF
TRBD1	TRBV2	TRBJ2-7	TGTGCCAGCAGTGAAATATCCAGGGGGCTCCACGAGCAGTACTTC	CASSEISRGLHEQYF
TRBD1	TRBV11-2	TRBJ1-6	TGTGCCAGCAGTCCCCTATTAGGGGGCGGAAATAATTCACCCCTCCACTTT	CASSPLLGGGNNSPLHF
TRBD1	TRBV14	TRBJ1-6	TGTGCCAGCAGCCAAGGGGACAGGGGACGTGATTCACCCCTCCACTTT	CASSQGDRGRDSPLHF
.	TRBV18	TRBJ1-1	TGTGCCAGCTCACCTGGCGTGGGCGGGACTGAAGCTTTCTTT	CASSPGVGGTEAFF
.	TRBV29-1	TRBJ1-1	TGCAGCGTTGAGGGGAGAATGAACACTGAAGCTTTCTTT	CSVEGRMNTEAFF
TRBD2	TRBV27	TRBJ2-7	TGTGCCAGCACCTTGCTCCCGGGAGGCCCCTACGAGCAGTACTTC	CASTLLPGGPYEQYF
TRBD1	TRBV30	TRBJ1-1	TGTGCCTGCCAGGACAGGGGGCTGTTGGCTTTCTTT	CACQDRGLLAFF
TRBD2	TRBV7-9	TRBJ2-1	TGTGCCAGCAGACCATTCAGCGGGATAAATGAGCAGTTCTTC	CASRPFSGINEQFF
TRBD1	TRBV18	TRBJ2-7	TGTGCCAGCTCCCCGGACAGGGGAAGAAGGAACGAGCAGTACTTC	CASSPDRGRRNEQYF
.	TRBV6-1	TRBJ1-1	TGTGCCAGCAGTGAAGCTTTAGTTCGTGCCCCTGAAGCTTTCTTT	CASSEALVRAPEAFF
.	TRBV5-1	TRBJ2-7	TGCGCCAGCAGCCGGGAGACTACCCCGCCGGCCTACGAGCAGTACTTC	CASSRETTPPAYEQYF
TRBD1	TRBV5-1	TRBJ1-4	TGCGCCAGCAGCCGGACAGGAAGGGGTGAAAAACTGTTTTTT	CASSRTGRGEKLFF
.	TRBV29-1	TRBJ1-1	TGCAGCGTTGACGGGAAGGGCACTGAAGCTTTCTTT	CSVDGKGTEAFF
TRBD2	TRBV7-3	TRBJ2-1	TGTGCCAGCAGCCCTACTAGCGGGAGCAATGAGCAGTTCTTC	CASSPTSGSNEQFF
TRBD1	TRBV29-1	TRBJ2-5	TGCAGCGTTGGGACAGGGCGGGAAGAGACCCAGTACTTC	CSVGTGREETQYF
TRBD1	TRBV4-1	TRBJ1-2	TGCGCCAGCAGCCAAGTGAGACGGGACAGGGTTGGCTATGGCTACACCTTC	CASSQVRRDRVGYGYTF
.	TRBV16	TRBJ1-1	TGTGCCAGCAGCCACGGGTTTTATCACACTGAAGCTTTCTTT	CASSHGFYHTEAFF
TRBD1	TRBV19	TRBJ1-2	TGTGCCAGTAGTATAGATCTGGGGACAGTTACCTATGGCTACACCTTC	CASSIDLGTVTYGYTF
.	TRBV5-6	TRBJ1-1	TGTGCCAGCAGTTCAGGCCCGGGGACTGAAGCTTTCTTT	CASSSGPGTEAFF
.	TRBV5-1	TRBJ2-1	TGCGCCAGCAGCATCGGACAGAATGAGCAGTTCTTC	CASSIGQNEQFF
TRBD2	TRBV6-5	TRBJ2-3	TGTGCCAGCAGTCTAGGGACTAGCGGATGCCCTGAGTATTTT	CASSLGTSGCPEYF
TRBD1	TRBV29-1	TRBJ1-2	TGCAGCGCTGGACAGGGCTATGGCTACACCTTC	CSAGQGYGYTF
.	TRBV28	TRBJ2-2	TGTGCCAGCAGTTTACTGGGAGTTAACACCGGGGAGCTGTTTTTT	CASSLLGVNTGELFF
.	TRBV9	TRBJ1-4	TGTGCCAGCAGCGTAGGGGGCGGGGAGGCCGAAAAACTGTTTTTT	CASSVGGGEAEKLFF
TRBD1	TRBV25-1	TRBJ1-5	TGTGCCAGCAGTGAAAGTGGCGACAGGGGGGGTCAGCCCCAGCATTTT	CASSESGDRGGQPQHF
.	TRBV6-1	TRBJ1-6	TGTGCCAGCAGTGAAGTTCAGGCTTCTAATTCACCCCTCCACTTT	CASSEVQASNSPLHF
.	TRBV5-1	TRBJ1-5	TGCGCCAGCAGTGGCAGGGTCATCACTGGCAATCAGCCCCAGCATTTT	CASSGRVITGNQPQHF
.	TRBV5-1	TRBJ1-1	TGCGCCAGCAGCTTGGGGACACAACAAGAAGCTTTCTTT	CASSLGTQQEAFF
TRBD2	TRBV25-1	TRBJ2-6	TGTGCCAGCAACCCTGCGGGGGGGCCGGTCGGGGCCAACGTCCTGACTTTC	CASNPAGGPVGANVLTF
TRBD2	TRBV19	TRBJ2-3	TGTGCCAGTACCCAATCTCGGACTAGCGGGACAGATACGCAGTATTTT	CASTQSRTSGTDTQYF
TRBD2	TRBV4-1	TRBJ2-3	TGCGCCAGCAGCAAGGGACTAGCGGTTGGGGATACGCAGTATTTT	CASSKGLAVGDTQYF